The entry that follows covers one T cell receptor beta chain sequence. Sequencing was performed with immunoSEQ multiplex PCR; in TCRdb, only in-frame clones are kept and a portion is missing. The sample lists under 300,000 clones, around 89% occurring once. The ends lost 4 bases at V and 3 bases at J; junction bases unmatched: 5. The CDR3 has 16 amino acids. The germline V gene encodes CDR1 MRHNA and CDR2 SNTAGT. This record belongs to a study of blood T cell repertoires in COVID-19. About the research overall: The analysed material was cDNA or gDNA that came from T cells, B-cell-depleted T cells, or PBMCs.

This receptor was obtained from a middle-aged woman with acute or convalescent COVID-19. The chain links TRBV6-4 to TRBJ1-5; TRBD1 agrees at 11 bases. The sequencing sample was made of peripheral blood. The CDR3 nucleotides read TGTGCCAGCAGTGGAAGGACAGGGGGCAACAATCAGCCCCAGCATTTT. It yields the protein CASSGRTGGNNQPQHF.